The rows below give T cell receptor beta chains drawn from one sample of a study of blood T cell repertoires in COVID-19. The repertoire was sequenced with immunoSEQ multiplex PCR; TCRdb's copy has only in-frame clones and lacks some. The data contain fewer than 200,000 clones, approximately 85% of them singletons. The sequencing sample was made of peripheral blood. The receptors here all came from a man between 60 and 75 years old who had recovered from COVID-19. CDR3s include the opening cysteine and the closing phenylalanine or tryptophan. A D gene is named only where the DNA matches it firmly. Not every row has a clone size; where given, it reads once, few, many or a size class.

>.|TRBJ1-2|.|14|TRBV3-1/TRBV3-2
CASSQGRSDYGYTF
TGTGCCAGCAGCCAAGGGCGCAGCGACTATGGCTACACCTTC
>.|TRBJ1-2|.|17|TRBV5-1
CASSLSAGRGYNYGYTF
TGCGCCAGCAGCTTGAGCGCCGGTCGGGGTTATAACTATGGCTACACCTTC
>.|TRBJ1-2|.|14|TRBV11-3
CASSLLWASYGYTF
TGTGCCAGCAGCTTGTTGTGGGCGAGCTATGGCTACACCTTC
>.|TRBJ1-5|TRBD1|17|TRBV30
CAWSVDRGPNSNQPQHF
TGTGCCTGGAGTGTGGACAGGGGGCCAAATAGCAATCAGCCCCAGCATTTT
>.|TRBJ2-7|.|14|TRBV6-5
CASSYSIRGDEQYF
TGTGCCAGCAGTTACTCGATCAGGGGGGACGAGCAGTACTTC
>few|TRBJ1-2|.|13|TRBV12-3/TRBV12-4
CASRPDRTGGYTF
TGTGCCAGCAGGCCAGACAGGACTGGAGGCTACACCTTC
>.|TRBJ2-1|.|11|TRBV12-3/TRBV12-4
CASSFAGKMFF
TGTGCCAGCAGTTTTGCAGGGAAGATGTTCTTC
>.|TRBJ1-1|TRBD1|14|TRBV5-1
CASSSRGLNTEAFF
TGCGCCAGCAGCTCCAGGGGGCTGAACACTGAAGCTTTCTTT
>.|TRBJ2-3|.|14|TRBV13
CASSSPAVDYLQYF
TGTGCCAGTTCCTCCCCGGCGGTCGACTATCTGCAGTATTTT
>once|TRBJ2-1|.|23|TRBV6-6
CASSRQGQGPLVLAGESYNEQFF
TGTGCCAGCAGTCGACAGGGACAGGGGCCCCTCGTCCTAGCGGGGGAGTCATACAATGAGCAGTTCTTC
>.|TRBJ1-1|TRBD1|18|TRBV13
CASSSVTIQGARFGEAFF
TGTGCCAGCAGCTCAGTTACAATACAGGGGGCGCGATTCGGTGAAGCTTTCTTT
>.|TRBJ2-7|.|16|TRBV6-2/TRBV6-3
CASSPLSTISHHEQYF
TGTGCCAGCAGTCCACTATCTACGATCTCACACCACGAGCAGTACTTC
>.|TRBJ2-3|.|14|TRBV19
CASRMGSRQDTQYF
TGTGCCAGTAGAATGGGCAGTCGTCAAGATACGCAGTATTTT
>.|TRBJ1-6|.|12|TRBV7-9
CASTWGGSPLHF
TGTGCCAGCACCTGGGGGGGGTCACCCCTCCACTTT
>few|TRBJ1-1|.|13|TRBV12-3/TRBV12-4
CASSSNLDTEAFF
TGTGCCAGCAGTTCCAACTTGGACACTGAAGCTTTCTTT
>.|TRBJ1-1|.|17|TRBV7-9
CASSLQEGDPGDTEAFF
TGTGCCAGCAGCTTACAGGAAGGCGATCCGGGGGACACTGAAGCTTTCTTT
>.|TRBJ2-2|.|14|TRBV10-3
CAINPTASSGELFF
TGTGCCATCAATCCGACAGCCTCGAGCGGGGAGCTGTTTTTT
>.|TRBJ2-5|.|15|TRBV7-6
CASSLLPGFGETQYF
TGTGCCAGCAGCTTATTGCCGGGGTTTGGGGAGACCCAGTACTTC
>many|TRBJ1-2|TRBD1|16|TRBV7-9
CASSSQTGYRGRGYTF
TGTGCCAGCAGCTCCCAGACGGGTTACAGGGGTCGAGGCTACACCTTC
>.|TRBJ1-2|TRBD1|13|TRBV29-1
CSVGAGTGYGYTF
TGCAGCGTTGGGGCCGGGACAGGCTATGGCTACACCTTC
>.|TRBJ1-1|TRBD1|13|TRBV5-8
CASSSGQGAEAFF
TGTGCCAGCAGCTCTGGACAGGGGGCTGAAGCTTTCTTT
>.|TRBJ1-6|.|14|TRBV4-3
CASSQGMRNSPLHF
TGCGCCAGCAGCCAAGGAATGAGAAATTCACCCCTCCACTTT
>.|TRBJ1-2|TRBD1|13|TRBV7-9
CASSLQGAQGYTF
TGTGCCAGCAGCTTACAGGGGGCGCAGGGCTACACCTTC
>.|TRBJ1-1|.|14|TRBV28
CASSLFASPGKAFF
TGTGCCAGCAGTTTATTCGCGTCCCCAGGGAAAGCTTTCTTT
>.|TRBJ1-6|.|18|TRBV3-1/TRBV3-2
CASSQDLWGPTPYSPLHF
TGTGCCAGCAGCCAAGATCTTTGGGGGCCCACGCCCTATTCACCCCTCCACTTT
>.|TRBJ2-2|TRBD2|17|TRBV19
CASSRTSGGAKSGELFF
TGTGCCAGTAGTAGGACTAGCGGGGGGGCGAAATCCGGGGAGCTGTTTTTT
>.|TRBJ1-1|.|18|TRBV14
CASSQDSWGSRMNTEAFF
TGTGCCAGCAGCCAAGATTCGTGGGGCAGCCGTATGAACACTGAAGCTTTCTTT
>.|TRBJ1-4|.|13|TRBV3-1/TRBV3-2
CASSQQLREKLFF
TGTGCCAGCAGCCAACAACTGCGTGAAAAACTGTTTTTT
>.|TRBJ2-5|.|14|TRBV19
CASSRTATGETQYF
TGTGCCAGTAGCAGGACGGCTACAGGGGAGACCCAGTACTTC
>.|TRBJ2-5|TRBD1|17|TRBV6-6
CASSPAGTGVERETQYF
TGTGCCAGCAGTCCTGCCGGGACAGGGGTTGAAAGGGAGACCCAGTACTTC
>.|TRBJ2-7|.|15|TRBV6-5
CASRLDRQASSEQYF
TGTGCCAGCAGATTGGATCGGCAGGCCTCCTCCGAGCAGTACTTC
>.|TRBJ2-7|.|14|TRBV30
CAWSPDSLGYEQYF
TGTGCCTGGAGTCCGGACAGTTTGGGCTACGAGCAGTACTTC
>.|TRBJ2-5|.|15|TRBV9
CASSPEVGGQETQYF
TGTGCCAGCAGCCCAGAGGTGGGGGGACAAGAGACCCAGTACTTC
>once|TRBJ1-2|TRBD1|15|TRBV24-1
CATSEPGGSIYGYTF
TGTGCCACCAGTGAACCAGGGGGCTCGATCTATGGCTACACCTTC
>once|TRBJ1-1|.|11|TRBV19
CASEGGTEAFF
TGTGCCAGTGAGGGGGGGACTGAAGCTTTCTTT
>.|TRBJ1-3|.|14|TRBV6-5
CASSYSRGGNTIYF
TGTGCCAGCAGTTACTCGAGGGGGGGAAACACCATATATTTT
>.|TRBJ1-2|TRBD1|15|TRBV9
CASSPRQGNGWGYTF
TGTGCCAGCAGCCCCAGACAGGGAAACGGGTGGGGCTACACCTTC
>.|TRBJ2-3|TRBD2|16|TRBV10-3
CAISDPTSGDPDTQYF
TGTGCCATCAGTGATCCGACTAGCGGGGACCCAGATACGCAGTATTTT
>.|TRBJ1-2|TRBD1|18|TRBV11-2
CASSLDFSGGGQRYGYTF
TGTGCCAGCAGCTTAGATTTTTCAGGGGGCGGACAGCGCTATGGCTACACCTTC
>few|TRBJ1-6|.|14|TRBV14
CASSLYRDNSPLHF
TGTGCCAGCAGCCTCTACAGGGATAATTCACCCCTCCACTTT
>.|TRBJ2-2|TRBD2|17|TRBV5-4
CASSPPGLAGSTGELFF
TGTGCCAGCAGCCCTCCGGGACTAGCGGGTTCTACCGGGGAGCTGTTTTTT
>.|TRBJ1-2|.|13|TRBV19
CASSIQGNYGYTF
TGTGCCAGTAGTATACAGGGTAACTATGGCTACACCTTC
>.|TRBJ2-7|.|17|TRBV19
CASSIDLAGTLPYEQYF
TGTGCCAGTAGTATAGATCTGGCGGGCACCCTTCCTTACGAGCAGTACTTC
>.|TRBJ1-2|.|15|TRBV7-9
CASSLALSRVHGYTF
TGTGCCAGCAGCTTAGCGCTTTCCAGGGTGCATGGCTACACCTTC
>.|TRBJ2-7|.|14|TRBV7-9
CASSQATAGYEQYF
TGTGCCAGCAGCCAGGCCACCGCGGGCTACGAGCAGTACTTC
>few|TRBJ1-5|.|14|TRBV19
CASSILQANQPQHF
TGTGCCAGTAGTATACTCCAGGCAAATCAGCCCCAGCATTTT
>.|TRBJ2-7|TRBD1|13|TRBV12-3/TRBV12-4
CASSLGQGARQYF
TGTGCCAGCAGTTTAGGGCAGGGGGCGAGGCAGTACTTC
>.|TRBJ2-2|TRBD1|14|TRBV6-5
CASNFDRDTGELFF
TGTGCCAGCAATTTCGACAGGGACACCGGGGAGCTGTTTTTT
>.|TRBJ1-4|TRBD1|17|TRBV28
CASSQTGDAATNEKLFF
TGTGCCAGCAGTCAGACAGGGGATGCTGCAACTAATGAAAAACTGTTTTTT
>.|TRBJ2-3|TRBD2|18|TRBV7-2
CASSRAGGPLSSTDTQYF
TGTGCCAGCAGCCGGGCGGGGGGGCCCCTTAGTAGCACAGATACGCAGTATTTT
>.|TRBJ1-5|.|13|TRBV2
CASSTYSNQPQHF
TGTGCCAGCAGCACCTATAGCAATCAGCCCCAGCATTTT
>.|TRBJ1-2|TRBD1|17|TRBV5-1
CASSLGPRDRANYGYTF
TGCGCCAGCAGCTTGGGCCCCCGGGACAGGGCCAACTATGGCTACACCTTC
>few|TRBJ2-7|TRBD2|13|TRBV7-9
CASSEAGGYEQYF
TGTGCCAGCAGCGAGGCGGGGGGGTACGAGCAGTACTTC
>.|TRBJ2-7|.|13|TRBV18
CASSPGHRYEQYF
TGTGCCAGCTCACCCGGACACCGCTACGAGCAGTACTTC
>few|TRBJ2-1|.|13|TRBV12-3/TRBV12-4
CASSEGSYNEQFF
TGTGCCAGCAGTGAGGGTTCCTACAATGAGCAGTTCTTC
>few|TRBJ2-1|TRBD2|16|TRBV28
CASSPPGLAGGYEQFF
TGTGCCAGCAGTCCGCCCGGACTAGCGGGGGGCTATGAGCAGTTCTTC
>.|TRBJ2-1|TRBD2|18|TRBV6-6
CASSHRGSGGSSYNEQFF
TGTGCCAGCAGTCACCGGGGTAGCGGGGGAAGCTCCTACAATGAGCAGTTCTTC
>.|TRBJ2-2|TRBD1|16|TRBV6-2/TRBV6-3
CASSTQGAGDTGELFF
TGTGCCAGCAGTACACAGGGGGCGGGGGACACCGGGGAGCTGTTTTTT
>few|TRBJ1-5|TRBD1|16|TRBV7-9
CASSLEDRDSNQPQHF
TGTGCCAGCAGCTTAGAGGACAGGGATAGCAATCAGCCCCAGCATTTT
>.|TRBJ2-1|TRBD2|13|TRBV2
CASRRTSVNEQFF
TGTGCCAGCAGGCGGACTAGCGTTAATGAGCAGTTCTTC